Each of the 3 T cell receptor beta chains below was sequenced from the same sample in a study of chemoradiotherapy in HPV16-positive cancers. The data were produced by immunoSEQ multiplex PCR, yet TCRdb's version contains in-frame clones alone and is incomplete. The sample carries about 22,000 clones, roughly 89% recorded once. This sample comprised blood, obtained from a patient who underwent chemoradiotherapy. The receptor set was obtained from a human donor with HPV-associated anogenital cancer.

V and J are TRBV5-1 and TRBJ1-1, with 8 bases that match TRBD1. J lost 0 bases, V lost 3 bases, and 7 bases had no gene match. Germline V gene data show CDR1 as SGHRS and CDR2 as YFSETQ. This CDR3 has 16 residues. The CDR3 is CASSSGTGPVNTEAFF. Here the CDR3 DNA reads TGCGCCAGCAGCTCCGGGACAGGCCCAGTGAACACTGAAGCTTTCTTT.

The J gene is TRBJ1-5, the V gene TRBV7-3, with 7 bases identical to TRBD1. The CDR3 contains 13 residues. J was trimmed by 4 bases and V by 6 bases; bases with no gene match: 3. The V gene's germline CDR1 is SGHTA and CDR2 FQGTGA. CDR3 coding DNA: TGTGCCAGCAGTACAGGGGCGAATCAGCCCCAGCATTTT. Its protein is CASSTGANQPQHF.

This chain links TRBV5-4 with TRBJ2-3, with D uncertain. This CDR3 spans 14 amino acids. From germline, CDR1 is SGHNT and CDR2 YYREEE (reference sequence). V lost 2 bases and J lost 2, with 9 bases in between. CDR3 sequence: CASSFKEITDTQYF. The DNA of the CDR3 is TGTGCCAGCAGCTTTAAGGAGATCACAGATACGCAGTATTTT.